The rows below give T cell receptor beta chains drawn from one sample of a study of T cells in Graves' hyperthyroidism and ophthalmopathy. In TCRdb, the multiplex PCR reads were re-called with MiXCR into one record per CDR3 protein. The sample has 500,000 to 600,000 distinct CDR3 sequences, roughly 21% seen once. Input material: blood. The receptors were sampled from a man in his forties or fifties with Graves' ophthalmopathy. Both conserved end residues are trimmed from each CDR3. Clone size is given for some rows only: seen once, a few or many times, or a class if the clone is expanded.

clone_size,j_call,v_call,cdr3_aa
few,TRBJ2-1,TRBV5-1,ASSPSGQGTYNEQF
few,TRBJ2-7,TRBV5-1,ASSLLAGETYEQY
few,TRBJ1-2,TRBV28,ASSSVGGLGYT
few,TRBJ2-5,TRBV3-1,ASSQVLIGGSRETQY
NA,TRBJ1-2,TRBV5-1,ASSPAADYGYT
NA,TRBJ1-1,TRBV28,ASSSQPGQGAPEAF
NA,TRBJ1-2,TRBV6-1,ATTRGGLHGYT
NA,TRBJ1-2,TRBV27,ASSPGQGLSWGYT
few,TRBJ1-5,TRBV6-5,ASSVLTASNQPQH
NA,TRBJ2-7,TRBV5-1,ASSQGQGGEQY
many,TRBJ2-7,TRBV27,ASSPLPGLEQY
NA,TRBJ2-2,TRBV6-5,ASSYFKNTGELF
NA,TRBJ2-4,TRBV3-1,ASSLSGGAVNIQY
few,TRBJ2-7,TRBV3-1,ASSSRDWTYEQY
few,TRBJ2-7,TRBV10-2,ASRGTGASYEQY
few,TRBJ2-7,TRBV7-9,ASSLDLRGDEQY
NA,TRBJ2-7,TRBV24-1,ATSHLLASYEQY
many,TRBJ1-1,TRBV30,ACSVTFIEAF
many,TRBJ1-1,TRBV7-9,ASSLGQGAEAF
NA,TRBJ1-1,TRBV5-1,ASRGQENTEAF
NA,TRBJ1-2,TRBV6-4,ASSVHHPINYGYT
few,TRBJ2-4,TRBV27,ASSPTSGGWYIQY